This is a list of T cell receptor beta chains from one sample in a study of chemoradiotherapy in HPV16-positive cancers. Sequencing was performed with immunoSEQ multiplex PCR; in TCRdb, only in-frame clones are kept and a portion is missing. The sample includes fewer than 750 clones, around 90% of them seen just once. Sequencing was performed on tumor tissue, taken from a patient who underwent chemoradiotherapy. The receptors shown here come from a human donor with HPV-associated anogenital cancer. CDR3s include the opening cysteine and the closing phenylalanine or tryptophan. D genes are given only for firm matches. Some rows have no size entry. The others give once, few or many, or a class for an expanded clone.

>NA|TRBJ2-5|TRBV18|TRBD2
CASSHASGGRRETQYF
TGTGCCAGCTCACACGCCTCGGGGGGGCGCCGGGAGACCCAGTACTTC
>NA|TRBJ2-3|TRBV13|TRBD2
CASSLGLAGGVSTDTQYF
TGTGCCAGCAGCCTCGGACTAGCGGGGGGAGTCAGCACAGATACGCAGTATTTT
>NA|TRBJ1-1|TRBV19|NA
CASSIRPGNTEAFF
TGTGCCAGTAGTATTCGTCCGGGGAACACTGAAGCTTTCTTT
>few|TRBJ2-5|TRBV11-2|NA
CASSLRSSKETQYF
TGTGCCAGCAGCTTGAGGAGCAGCAAAGAGACCCAGTACTTC
>NA|TRBJ1-2|TRBV27|NA
CASSPTRVNYGYTF
TGTGCCAGCAGTCCTACCAGGGTTAACTATGGCTACACCTTC
>NA|TRBJ2-3|TRBV6-5|NA
CASTPRRPGSDTQYF
TGTGCCAGCACCCCCCGGCGCCCGGGCTCAGATACGCAGTATTTT
>NA|TRBJ1-6|TRBV5-6|NA
CASSLAAARVNSPLHF
TGTGCCAGCAGCTTGGCGGCAGCACGGGTAAATTCACCCCTCCACTTT
>NA|TRBJ1-1|TRBV19|TRBD1
CASSAWTGGSTEAFF
TGTGCCAGTAGTGCATGGACAGGGGGCTCCACTGAAGCTTTCTTT
>NA|TRBJ2-2|TRBV30|NA
CAWGTDHTGELFF
TGTGCCTGGGGGACGGATCACACCGGGGAGCTGTTTTTT
>NA|TRBJ1-5|TRBV30|NA
CAWSVVHSNQPQHF
TGTGCCTGGAGTGTGGTCCATAGCAATCAGCCCCAGCATTTT
>NA|TRBJ1-4|TRBV28|NA
CASSSGGEAEKLFF
TGTGCCAGCAGTTCTGGGGGTGAGGCTGAAAAACTGTTTTTT
>once|TRBJ2-1|TRBV5-1|TRBD1
CASSLGRQGLGNEQFF
TGCGCCAGCAGCTTGGGTCGACAGGGCCTCGGCAATGAGCAGTTCTTC
>once|TRBJ2-5|TRBV9|NA
CASSVVGGRETQYF
TGTGCCAGCAGCGTAGTGGGGGGGCGAGAGACCCAGTACTTC
>NA|TRBJ2-2|TRBV29-1|NA
CSVMGRGAGELFF
TGCAGCGTTATGGGCAGGGGGGCCGGGGAGCTGTTTTTT
>NA|TRBJ1-6|TRBV10-3|NA
CAISTLGTQNSPLHF
TGTGCCATCAGTACCCTCGGGACACAGAATTCACCCCTCCACTTT
>NA|TRBJ1-1|TRBV5-1|NA
CASSSGQPNTEAFF
TGCGCCAGCAGCTCCGGACAGCCTAACACTGAAGCTTTCTTT
>NA|TRBJ1-6|TRBV19|NA
CASWESSYNSPLHF
TGTGCCAGTTGGGAGAGCTCCTATAATTCACCCCTCCACTTT
>NA|TRBJ2-1|TRBV7-2|TRBD1
CASSSGQGAIEQFF
TGTGCCAGCAGCTCGGGACAGGGGGCAATTGAGCAGTTCTTC
>once|TRBJ1-1|TRBV5-1|NA
CASSLELGTEAFF
TGCGCCAGCAGCTTGGAATTAGGGACTGAAGCTTTCTTT
>NA|TRBJ1-2|TRBV7-9|TRBD1
CASSPPRQGSASGYTF
TGTGCCAGCAGCCCACCCCGACAGGGGAGCGCGTCGGGCTACACCTTC
>NA|TRBJ1-2|TRBV7-6|NA
CASSQRGGAGYTF
TGTGCCAGCAGTCAGCGCGGGGGGGCTGGCTACACCTTC
>NA|TRBJ2-5|TRBV19|TRBD1
CASSIEGGQLQETQYF
TGTGCCAGTAGTATAGAAGGGGGACAGCTCCAGGAGACCCAGTACTTC
>NA|TRBJ2-3|TRBV7-2|NA
CASSSRPRVTDTQYF
TGTGCCAGCAGCTCCCGGCCCCGGGTCACAGATACGCAGTATTTT
>NA|TRBJ2-1|TRBV30|TRBD1
CAWSVGTGNNEQFF
TGTGCCTGGAGTGTAGGGACAGGCAACAATGAGCAGTTCTTC
>NA|TRBJ2-7|TRBV5-1|TRBD2
CASRKTSGGAPHEQYF
TGCGCCAGCAGGAAGACTAGCGGGGGGGCCCCCCACGAGCAGTACTTC
>NA|TRBJ2-5|TRBV7-9|NA
CASSLRDGQETQYF
TGTGCCAGCAGCTTACGGGACGGCCAAGAGACCCAGTACTTC
>NA|TRBJ2-1|TRBV5-1|TRBD1
CASSGGQGTYNEQFF
TGCGCCAGCAGCGGGGGACAGGGGACCTACAATGAGCAGTTCTTC
>NA|TRBJ1-2|TRBV20-1|NA
CSALGPNGYTF
TGCAGTGCTCTCGGACCCAATGGCTACACCTTC
>NA|TRBJ1-1|TRBV5-1|NA
CASSLGLNTEAFF
TGCGCCAGCAGCTTGGGTTTGAACACTGAAGCTTTCTTT